This T cell receptor beta chain was retrieved from a study of T cells after yellow fever vaccination. The wider study: Those fractions that held only low numbers of cells were prepared using the SMART-Seq v4 Ultra Low Input RNA kit.

Germline V lookup: CDR1 KGHSH, CDR2 LQKENI. With 5 bases clipped from V and 8 bases from J, the junction kept 15 bases outside the gene matches. This CDR3 is built from 16 residues. TCRdb reanalysed the 5' RACE reads using MiXCR and keeps one entry per CDR3 protein. The repertoire holds around 610,000 distinct CDR3 sequences, roughly 13% seen once, with around 15% in the top ten. This clonotype was recorded a few times. This rearrangement joins TRBV18 to TRBJ2-1, with TRBD1 identical over 7 bases. Here the sequenced sample was PBMCs, taken on the day of the yellow fever booster vaccination. The receptor was isolated from a young man who received the YFV17D yellow fever vaccine. Here the CDR3 DNA reads TGTGCCAGCTCATCCGCGCGATATACAGGGGCCCATGAGCAGTTCTTC. Protein sequence: CASSSARYTGAHEQFF.